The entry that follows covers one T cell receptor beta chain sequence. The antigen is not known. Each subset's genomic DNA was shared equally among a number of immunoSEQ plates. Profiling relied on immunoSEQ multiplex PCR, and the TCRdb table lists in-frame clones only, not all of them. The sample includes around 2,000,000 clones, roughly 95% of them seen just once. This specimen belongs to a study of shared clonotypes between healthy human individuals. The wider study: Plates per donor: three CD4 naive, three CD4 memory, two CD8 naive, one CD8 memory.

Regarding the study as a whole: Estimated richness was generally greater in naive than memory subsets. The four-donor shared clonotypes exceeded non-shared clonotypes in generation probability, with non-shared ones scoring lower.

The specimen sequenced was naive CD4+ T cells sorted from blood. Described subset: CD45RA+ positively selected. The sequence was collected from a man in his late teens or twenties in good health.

DNA for the CDR3: TGTGCCAGCAGCCTCGACGGGCAGGGATCGGAGCCCCAGCATTTT. It codes for CASSLDGQGSEPQHF. The rearrangement links TRBV7-9 to TRBJ1-5, with a weak D call TRBD1 (5 bases). Germline V gives CDR1 SEHNR, CDR2 FQNEAQ (reference sequence). The CDR3 extends over 15 amino acids. Trimming took 5 bases from V and 8 from J, leaving 19 bases between them.